These 22 T cell receptor beta chains originate from one sample sequenced in a study of shared clonotypes between healthy human individuals. Clones were read by immunoSEQ multiplex PCR, and TCRdb kept only the in-frame ones, dropping some. The sample has 450,000 to 550,000 clones, 79% seen once. The sample taken for sequencing was PBMCs. These receptors all come from a middle-aged woman in good health. Some clones in this sample may be carry-over from other donors' samples.

The CDR3 region has the DNA TGTGCCAGCAGCCCGCTTAGCGGGAGGGCCGGAGATACGCAGTATTTT. Amino acids: CASSPLSGRAGDTQYF. The V call is TRBV9, the J call TRBJ2-3; 11 bases are a match to TRBD2. The CDR3 extends over 16 amino acids. The germline gives CDR1 SGDLS, CDR2 YYNGEE. Trimming took 4 bases from V and 5 from J; bases not matched to a gene: 9.

The V and J genes are TRBV5-1 and TRBJ2-1; weak D call: TRBD1 (5 bases). This CDR3 has 17 residues. Germline assignment: CDR1 SGHRS and CDR2 YFSETQ. V lost 0 bases, J lost 1 base, and 14 bases lay in between. The CDR3 here is CASSLEGSPPSYNEQFF. The CDR3, as DNA: TGCGCCAGCAGCTTGGAGGGGTCTCCACCATCCTACAATGAGCAGTTCTTC.

A single count supports this clone. J is TRBJ2-6 and V is TRBV19; D uncertain. V shed 0 bases and J shed 0 bases, with 3 bases lying between them. The CDR3 contains 15 residues. Germline V gives CDR1 LNHDA, CDR2 SQIVND (reference sequence). The CDR3 is CASSIEASGANVLTF. The CDR3 DNA follows: TGTGCCAGTAGTATAGAAGCCTCTGGGGCCAACGTCCTGACTTTC.

CDR3: CASSQGYLGFVQYF. DNA for the CDR3: TGCGCCAGCAGCCAAGGTTACCTAGGCTTCGTGCAGTACTTC. The V and J genes are TRBV4-3 and TRBJ2-7; no clear D. V gave up 1 base and J gave up 9 bases, with 16 bases separating them. The CDR3 loop spans 14 amino acids. Germline lookup yields CDR1 LGHNA and CDR2 YSLEER.

The chain is built from TRBV29-1 and TRBJ2-1; 8 positions agree with TRBD2. The CDR3 consists of 15 residues. Germline V gene lookup returns CDR1 SQVTM and CDR2 ANQGSEA. After removal of 6 bases from V and 0 bases from J, the junction contained 7 bases not matched to a gene. The CDR3 spells CSVILAESSYNEQFF. Written as DNA, the CDR3 is TGCAGCGTAATACTAGCGGAGAGCTCCTACAATGAGCAGTTCTTC.

V gene TRBV7-8 combines with J gene TRBJ1-1; no reliable D call. CDR1 is SGHVS and CDR2 is FQNEAQ in the germline V gene. Trimming left V 4 bases short and J 0 bases short, with 18 bases between. The CDR3 runs 17 residues. CDR3 sequence: CASSSIRNPNLNTEAFF. CDR3 bases: TGTGCCAGCAGCTCTATACGAAATCCGAATTTGAACACTGAAGCTTTCTTT.

This chain uses TRBV11-2 with TRBJ1-3; D gene uncertain. Trimming cost V 2 bases and J 0 bases, with 17 bases left between them. The CDR3 is made up of 18 amino acids. Germline CDR1 and CDR2: SGHAT and FQNNGV. The CDR3 DNA is TGTGCCAGCAGCTTACCCACCACTCCTGGGAGCTCTGGAAACACCATATATTTT. It is translated as CASSLPTTPGSSGNTIYF.

The chain couples TRBV6-6 to TRBJ2-7; 11 nucleotides align to TRBD1. There are 16 residues in the CDR3. In germline, CDR1 is MNHNY, CDR2 SVGAGI (reference sequence). V trimming: 5 bases; J trimming: 4 bases; junction bases outside the gene matches: 10. CDR3 bases: TGTGCCAGCAGTAAAGGACAGGGGGCAGGAGAGTACGAGCAGTACTTC. Its translation: CASSKGQGAGEYEQYF.

The chain has TRBV7-2 and TRBJ2-2; TRBD2 is a possible D gene (5 bases). The CDR3 totals 16 residues. In germline, CDR1 is SGHTA, CDR2 FQGNSA. V was trimmed by 1 base and J by 1 base, leaving 10 bases between them. CDR3 DNA: TGTGCCAGCAGCTTAGTGACTACATTGAACACCGGGGAGCTGTTTTTT. Protein sequence: CASSLVTTLNTGELFF. The full variable domain, completed using reference TRBV7-2 and TRBJ2-2, is GAGVSQSPSNKVTEKGKDVELRCDPISGHTALYWYRQSLGQGLEFLIYFQGNSAPDKSGLPSDRFSAERTGGSVSTLTIQRTQQEDSAVYLCASSLVTTLNTGELFFGEGSRLTVL.

Regarding this clone: The junction and the germline gene differ at one end; a read error may be behind it. This chain uses TRBV5-5 with TRBJ2-1; TRBD2 matches 8 bases. CDR1 is SGHKS and CDR2 is YYEKEE in the germline V gene (reference sequence). The CDR3 is 13 amino acids. The DNA of the CDR3 is TGTGCGAGCAACCCGGGAGGGCCTTATGAGCAGTTCTTC. The encoded protein is CASNPGGPYEQFF.

The V call is TRBV19, the J call TRBJ2-1; 7 nucleotides match TRBD2. CDR1 and CDR2 from the germline V gene are LNHDA and SQIVND (reference sequence). This CDR3 has 15 residues. With V trimmed by 4 bases and J by 2 bases, 5 bases remained unmatched. The CDR3 nucleotides are TGTGCCAGTAGTAGTCACGGACTAGCCTACAATGAGCAGTTCTTC. Protein: CASSSHGLAYNEQFF.

The chain couples TRBV5-6 to TRBJ2-7; 7 positions agree with TRBD1. Germline CDR1 reads SGHDT; CDR2 reads YYEEEE. The CDR3 totals 13 residues. Germline trimming cut 2 bases from V and 3 bases from J; bases unmatched to any gene: 2. For the CDR3, the DNA is TGTGCCAGCAGCTTCAACAGGGGCTACGAGCAGTACTTC. As protein: CASSFNRGYEQYF.

This chain links TRBV29-1 with TRBJ2-1; maybe TRBD1 (6 bases). The CDR3 runs to 14 residues. V was pared by 1 base and J by 0 bases, with 7 bases between. CDR1 and CDR2 from the germline V gene are SQVTM and ANQGSEA. The CDR3 sequence is CSVEGGPSYNEQFF. CDR3 nucleotide sequence: TGCAGCGTTGAAGGGGGGCCCTCCTACAATGAGCAGTTCTTC.

To note about this clone: This same CDR3 is encoded by further DNA sequences in the sample. V and J are TRBV7-2 and TRBJ2-7; the D gene is possibly TRBD2 (6 bases). Trimming took 5 bases from V and 4 from J, leaving 12 bases between them. CDR3 length: 13 residues. CDR1 is SGHTA and CDR2 is FQGNSA in the germline V gene. In DNA form, the CDR3 reads TGTGCCAGCAGCCCCCACGGGGGTTACGAGCAGTACTTC. Protein product: CASSPHGGYEQYF.

This clone came up many times. This sample also contains other DNA sequences that code for the same CDR3. This CDR3 is CAWSLGPNTGELFF. For the CDR3, the DNA is TGTGCCTGGAGTCTCGGACCAAACACCGGGGAGCTGTTTTTT. The gene calls are TRBV30 and TRBJ2-2; D unclear. The V and J ends lost 2 bases and 2 bases respectively, with 9 bases between them. CDR1 and CDR2 (germline): GTSNPN, SVGIG (reference sequence). The CDR3 length is 14 residues.

This chain joins TRBV4-2 and TRBJ2-3; tentative D call: TRBD2 (6 bases). Germline V gives CDR1 LGHNA, CDR2 YNFKEQ. V lost 0 bases and J 5 bases, leaving 24 bases between the germline ends. The CDR3 is 19 amino acids. Here the CDR3 DNA reads TGTGCCAGCAGCCAAGATTACCAGCGGGCCCTGATGGCGGGAGATACGCAGTATTTT. Its protein is CASSQDYQRALMAGDTQYF.

The chain employs TRBV7-2 and TRBJ2-7, with 9 bases fitting TRBD2. Germline V gives CDR1 SGHTA, CDR2 FQGNSA. This CDR3 comprises 15 residues. V lost 2 bases and J lost 6; bases outside the gene matches: 8. CDR3 bases: TGTGCCAGCAGCTTAAGAATAGCGGGAGCGGGCGAGCAGTACTTC. It translates to CASSLRIAGAGEQYF.

The CDR3 nucleotides read TGTGCCAGCAGACGACAGACAGATAATTCACCCCTCCACTTT. It encodes CASRRQTDNSPLHF. V and J are TRBV11-2 and TRBJ1-6, with a weak D call TRBD1 (5 bases). The germline gives CDR1 SGHAT, CDR2 FQNNGV. V lost 6 bases and J lost 5, with 11 bases in between. This CDR3 is 14 amino acids long.

The V gene is TRBV7-9, the J gene TRBJ2-6; unclear D gene. The CDR3 covers 17 residues. Trimming took off 5 bases at V and 0 bases at J, with 14 bases between the two ends. The germline CDR1 and CDR2 sequences are SEHNR and FQNEAQ (reference sequence). CDR3 loop: CASSRTLLGSGANVLTF. CDR3 nucleotide sequence: TGTGCCAGCAGCCGAACACTGTTGGGCTCTGGGGCCAACGTCCTGACTTTC.

V gene TRBV7-8 combines with J gene TRBJ2-7; 8 bases agree with TRBD2. Germline trimming cut 3 bases from V and 6 bases from J; bases unmatched to any gene: 13. The CDR3 runs 16 residues. The germline gives CDR1 SGHVS, CDR2 FQNEAQ. DNA of the CDR3: TGTGCCAGCAGCTTGGGCGGTGGAGCGGGAGAGGTCGAGCAGTACTTC. This sequence encodes CASSLGGGAGEVEQYF.

The CDR3, as DNA: TGCGCCAGCAGTGAGTCGACCGGGACTAGCGGGGAGGATACGCAGTATTTT. Amino acids: CASSESTGTSGEDTQYF. This rearrangement joins TRBV10-2 to TRBJ2-3, with 13 bases aligning to TRBD2. The CDR3 is made up of 17 amino acids. Germline V lookup: CDR1 WSHSY, CDR2 SAAADI. The junction had 6 bases not matched to a gene; V was cut back by 0 bases and J by 6 bases.

The gene calls are TRBV23-1 and TRBJ2-2; a possible D gene is TRBD1 (5 bases). TRBV23-1 belongs to the ORF category, with a function that is uncertain. Trimming shortened V by 3 bases and J by 8 bases, and 25 bases separated the two germline ends. This CDR3 contains 18 residues. The CDR3 spells CASSHYSTGQGISGELFF. The CDR3 region has the DNA TGCGCCAGCAGTCACTATTCAACTGGGCAGGGAATATCGGGGGAGCTGTTTTTT.